This T cell receptor beta chain stems from a study of cytomegalovirus exposure and HLA in healthy donors. This clone was seen only once. Its antigen is not identified. Unmatched junction bases numbered 7, after V lost 1 base and J lost 4 bases. Germline loops: CDR1 LGHNA, CDR2 YNFKEQ. The CDR3 extends over 17 amino acids. Findings of the study overall: Reports showed the classifier diagnosing cytomegalovirus status with high specificity and sensitivity.

Generated by immunoSEQ multiplex PCR, the TCRdb table keeps only in-frame clones and is missing some. Among about 160,000 clones listed, roughly 91% were seen once. The J gene is TRBJ1-4, the V gene TRBV4-2, with TRBD1 identical over 9 bases. Sequencing input: PBMCs. This TCR derives from a man between 18 and 35 years old in good health and CMV-seropositive. CDR3 coding DNA: TGTGCCAGCAGCCAAGGGGTTTGGGGACAGGGTAATGAAAAACTGTTTTTT. This codes for CASSQGVWGQGNEKLFF.